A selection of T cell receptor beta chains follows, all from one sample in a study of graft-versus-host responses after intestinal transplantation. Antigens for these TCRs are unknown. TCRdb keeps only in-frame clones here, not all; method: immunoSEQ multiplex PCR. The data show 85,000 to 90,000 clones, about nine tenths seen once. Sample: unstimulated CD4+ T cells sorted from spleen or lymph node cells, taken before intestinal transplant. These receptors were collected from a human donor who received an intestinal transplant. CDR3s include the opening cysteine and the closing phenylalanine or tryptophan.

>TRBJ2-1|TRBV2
CATQYHNEQFF
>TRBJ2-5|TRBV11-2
CASSFAGGETQYF
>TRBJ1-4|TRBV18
CASSPRGPTSTNEKLFF
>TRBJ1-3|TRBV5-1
CASSLGSSSSGNTIYF
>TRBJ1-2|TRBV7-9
CASSPSQARNYGYTF
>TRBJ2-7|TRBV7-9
CASSLGHRGNSEQYF
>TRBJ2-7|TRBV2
CASSRLAGAISYEQYF
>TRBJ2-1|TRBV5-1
CASSFTSGTYNEQFF
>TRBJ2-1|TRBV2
CASSGAGPSSYNEQFF
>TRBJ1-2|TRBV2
CASSGIYGYTF
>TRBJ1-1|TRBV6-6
CASSYRGWNTEAFF
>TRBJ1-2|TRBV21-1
CASSTTSGADGYTF
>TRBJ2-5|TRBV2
CASWRGEETQYF
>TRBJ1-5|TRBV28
CASSLYPRDRGGQPQHF
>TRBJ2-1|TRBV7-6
CASSAPTTRNEQFF
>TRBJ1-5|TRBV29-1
CSVEQGAGQPQHF
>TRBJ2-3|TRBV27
CASSRPGLTDTQYF
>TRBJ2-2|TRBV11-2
CASSARQGYTGELFF
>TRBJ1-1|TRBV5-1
CASSLTTWGTEAFF
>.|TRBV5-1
CASSLDRGFGEQYF
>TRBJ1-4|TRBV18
CASSPWPVATNEKLFF
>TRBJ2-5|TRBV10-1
CASSDPSRHETQYF
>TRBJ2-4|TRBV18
CASSPLQKNIQYF
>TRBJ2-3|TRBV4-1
CASSQEELAVSTDTQYF
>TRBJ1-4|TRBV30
CAWSPGQPNEKLFF
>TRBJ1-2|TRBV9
CASSGGPTNYGYTF
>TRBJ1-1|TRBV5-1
CASSLGPGQGNTEAFF
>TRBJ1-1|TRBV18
CASSSGQNTEAFF
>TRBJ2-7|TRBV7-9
CASSLLGLAGAEQYF
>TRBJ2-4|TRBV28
CASTYSGEAKNIQYF
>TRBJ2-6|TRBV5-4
CASSLVYQDRGRFGANVLTF
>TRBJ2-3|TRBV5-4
CASSTPGLPTDTQYF
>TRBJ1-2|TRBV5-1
CASSLVGGQDYGYTF
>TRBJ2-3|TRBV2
CASYLGGPIQSFTDTQYF
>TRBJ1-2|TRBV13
CASSLKGTGADYGYTF
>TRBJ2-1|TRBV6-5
CASSRSRMGEQFF